This record concerns one T cell receptor (beta chain) sequence. This clone was observed at least ten times. The clone's antigen remains unknown. No base qualities exist here, and no much larger clone lies one base off it. Using the deep immunoSEQ assay, TCR CDR3 regions were amplified from genomic DNA by multiplex PCR. Genomic DNA extracted from each cell subset was distributed evenly over all wells of several immunoSEQ 96-well plates, and each plate served as one replicate. Each replicate PCR for unsorted PBMC received roughly 300 ng genomic DNA, equal to 30,000 to 35,000 T cell genomes. Unsorted PBMC genomic DNA was sequenced across ten immunoSEQ deep assay plates. Purified libraries were measured with a Qubit 3.0 fluorometer, size-checked on a Bioanalyzer 2100, and measured again with the KAPA Library Quantification kit. Each immunoSEQ 96-well plate was sequenced on its own single-read 150-cycle Illumina NextSeq 550 flow cell. Processing in the source paper ran as follows. Because the immunoSEQ output held only junctional sequences and lacked quality scores, the filtering could not match the filtering applied to full-length reads. To assign V/J genes and CDR3, sequences were annotated against IMGT germline references using PyIR, a Python wrapper for IgBLAST v1.9. Reads were removed for weak V/J assignments (E-value above 1e-6), missing CDR3, stop codons, out-of-frame junctions, or ambiguous translated residues. V3J clonotypes were defined as sequences sharing an identical inferred V gene, J gene, and CDR3 amino acid sequence. To compute the percentage overlap between repertoires, the number of shared unique clonotypes was divided by the size of the smaller repertoire. Three approaches were used to assess repertoire richness: RTK rarefaction, the Chao1 estimator, and Recon v2.1 estimates of unobserved clonotypes. In its TCRdb copy, this immuneACCESS table keeps in-frame sequences only and misses some clones. Where compared with another copy, unresolved V genes explain less than half of these, and the others have no known cause. V and J calls and clone size come straight from that table; D and trimming were deduced from the DNA. This sample has about 490,000 clones in its table, and 81% of those were observed once. The leading ten clones occupy over 9.5% of the sample.

This specimen belongs to a study of shared clonotypes between healthy human individuals (dated by TCRdb to 2020 to 2022). As for the study more broadly: Three men and two women, aged 18 to 49 years, made up the cohort. Libraries were prepared and TCR repertoires were sequenced by different laboratories using diverse techniques, in order to increase sequencing depth and limit assay-specific biases. To estimate repertoire size and how much clonotypes are shared between individuals, the study performed deep sequencing of blood TCR repertoires from a handful of healthy adults. Per donor, leukapheresis produced somewhere between about 0.9 and 10 billion PBMCs.

Overall study results and their limits: Because the study included a small number of donors, the genetic and exposure-history diversity represented was limited. Pairwise subsampling led to the expectation that sequencing depth would affect the degree of clonotype sharing among donors. Only blood was sampled, and tissue TCR repertoires likely differ from those in blood.

For CDR1 and CDR2, the germline V gene lists SGDLS and YYNGEE. The CDR3 measures 16 amino acids from cysteine to phenylalanine. Of all the DNA, just the CDR3 is kept, 48 bases in frame from base 1. V lost 3 bases and J lost 5 bases, and the count of bases not matched to a germline gene is 10. The donors were healthy, HIV-negative adults with no recently reported acute infections or vaccinations. Every donor was a Caucasian adult residing in Nashville, Tennessee, USA. For unsorted samples, 90 million or so PBMCs were counted and genomic DNA was extracted with the QIAamp DNA Blood Mini kit. Blood was obtained by leukapheresis, after which PBMCs were separated by Ficoll-Histopaque density gradient centrifugation and cryopreserved in liquid nitrogen vapor phase.

Sequenced sample: PBMCs. This TCR was sampled from a middle-aged woman in good health. Some clones in this sample may be carry-over from other donors' samples. Recombination joined TRBV9 with TRBJ1-4; TRBD1 agrees with 7 junctional bases. This receptor carries the CDR3 CASSGGTVGLNEKLFF. DNA sequence: TGTGCCAGCAGCGGGGGGACAGTGGGGTTAAATGAAAAACTGTTTTTT.